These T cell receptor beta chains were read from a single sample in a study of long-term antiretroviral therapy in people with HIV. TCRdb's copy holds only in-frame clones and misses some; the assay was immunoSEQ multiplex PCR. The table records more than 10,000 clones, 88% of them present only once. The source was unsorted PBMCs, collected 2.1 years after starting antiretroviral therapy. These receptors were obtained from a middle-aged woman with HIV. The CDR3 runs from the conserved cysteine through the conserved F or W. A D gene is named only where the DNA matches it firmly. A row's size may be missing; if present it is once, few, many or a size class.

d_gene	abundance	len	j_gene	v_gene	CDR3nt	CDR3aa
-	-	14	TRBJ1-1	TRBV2	TGTGCCAGCGGTTCTATGGGCTTGAACACTGAAGCTTTCTTT	CASGSMGLNTEAFF
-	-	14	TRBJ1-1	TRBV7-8	TGTGCCAGCAGCTTTAGCCGTATGAACACTGAAGCTTTCTTT	CASSFSRMNTEAFF
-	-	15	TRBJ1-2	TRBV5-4	TGTGCCAGCAGTTTCTCGGGCCAAGCTAACTATGGCTACACCTTC	CASSFSGQANYGYTF
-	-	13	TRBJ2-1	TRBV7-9	TGTGCCAGCAGTCCCCCGGGGCCTGGTGAGCAGTTCTTC	CASSPPGPGEQFF
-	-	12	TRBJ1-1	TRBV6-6	TGTGCCAGCAGTTACTCGTCGGGTGAAGCTTTCTTT	CASSYSSGEAFF
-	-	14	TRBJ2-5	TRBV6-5	TGTGCCAGCAGTTACTCTTACAGCCAAGAGACCCAGTACTTC	CASSYSYSQETQYF
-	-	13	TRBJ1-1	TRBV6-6	TGTGCCAGCAGGAACAGGGTTGACACTGAAGCTTTCTTT	CASRNRVDTEAFF
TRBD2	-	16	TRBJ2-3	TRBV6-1	TGTGCCAGCAGTGGGACTAGCGGATTTTCAGCAGATACGCAGTATTTT	CASSGTSGFSADTQYF
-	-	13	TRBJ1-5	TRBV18	TGTGCCAGCTCACCGGGTCAGGAACAGCCCCAGCATTTT	CASSPGQEQPQHF
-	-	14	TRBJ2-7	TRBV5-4	TGTGCCAGCAGTAGGCAGGGTGCCGGGTACGAGCAGTACTTC	CASSRQGAGYEQYF
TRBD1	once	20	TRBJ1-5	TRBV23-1	TGCGCCAGCAGTCAATCGATTATACGTCCGGACAGGGAGGGCAATCAGCCCCAGCATTTT	CASSQSIIRPDREGNQPQHF
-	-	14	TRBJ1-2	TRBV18	TGTGCCAGCTCACCGAAACAAGGGGACTATGGCTACACCTTC	CASSPKQGDYGYTF
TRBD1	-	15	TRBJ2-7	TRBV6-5	TGTGCCAGCAGTCGGGACAGGGAATTACTCTCCGAGCAGTACTTC	CASSRDRELLSEQYF
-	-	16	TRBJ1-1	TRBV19	TGTGCCAGTAGTATAGGGCAGGGAGGGGGAAGGACTGAAGCTTTCTTT	CASSIGQGGGRTEAFF
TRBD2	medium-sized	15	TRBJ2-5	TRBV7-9	TGTGCCAGCAGCTTGGCGGGGGGGCCGTGGGAGACCCAGTACTTC	CASSLAGGPWETQYF
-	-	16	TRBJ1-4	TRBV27	TGTGCCAGCAGTTCCCTAAGACTCCAAACTAATGAAAAACTGTTTTTT	CASSSLRLQTNEKLFF
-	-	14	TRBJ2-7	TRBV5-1	TGCGCCAGCAGCCCCCTTGCGGCCAGCTACGAGCAGTACTTC	CASSPLAASYEQYF
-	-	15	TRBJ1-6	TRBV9	TGTGCCAGCAGCGACTCCCGGGGGATAAATTCACCCCTCCACTTT	CASSDSRGINSPLHF
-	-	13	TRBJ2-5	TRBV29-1	TGCAGCGTTGAACTAGGGGCAGCGGAGACCCAGTACTTC	CSVELGAAETQYF
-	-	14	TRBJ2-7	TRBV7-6	TGTGCCAGCAGCTTAGCGGACAGATCCTACGAGCAGTACTTC	CASSLADRSYEQYF
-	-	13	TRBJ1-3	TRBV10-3	TGTGCCACCGGGGGGATCTCTGGAAACACCATATATTTT	CATGGISGNTIYF
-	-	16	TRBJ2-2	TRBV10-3	TGTGCCATCAGTGAGTCGCTGTCAAAGGGGGCCGGGGAGCTGTTTTTT	CAISESLSKGAGELFF